This is a list of T cell receptor beta chains from one sample in a study of T-cell reconstitution after alpha-beta-depleted transplantation in children. Each CDR3 protein is one row after TCRdb ran MiXCR on the PCR reads. Of some 600,000 distinct CDR3 sequences in the sample, around 16% were seen once. This sample comprised PBMCs from the stem cell graft donor, obtained from the stem cell graft. The receptors were sampled from a human donor who donated a stem cell graft to a child with acute myeloid leukemia. Both conserved end residues are part of each CDR3. A D gene is named only where the DNA matches it firmly. Clone size appears in some rows only: once, few, many, or a class for an expanded clone.

v_call,d_call,clone_size,j_call,cdr3_aa,cdr3_nt
TRBV4-3,TRBD1,NA,TRBJ1-1,CASRKRDREGTEAFF,TGCGCCAGCAGGAAGAGGGACAGGGAGGGCACTGAAGCTTTCTTT
TRBV4-3,NA,NA,TRBJ2-2,CASSQEWGLVGELFF,TGCGCCAGCAGCCAAGAATGGGGGTTGGTCGGGGAGCTGTTTTTT
TRBV25-1,NA,NA,TRBJ2-2,CASSFLANTGELFF,TGTGCCAGTAGTTTTCTTGCGAACACCGGGGAGCTGTTTTTT
TRBV9,NA,NA,TRBJ1-1,CASTVVDTPNTEAFF,TGTGCCAGCACCGTAGTCGACACCCCGAACACTGAAGCTTTCTTT
TRBV28,NA,few,TRBJ1-3,CASRGGYSGNTIYF,TGTGCCAGCAGGGGGGGGTACTCTGGAAACACCATATATTTT
TRBV5-4,NA,many,TRBJ1-6,CASSFDVGGSDSPLHF,TGTGCCAGCAGCTTCGACGTAGGGGGATCTGATTCACCCCTCCACTTT
TRBV12-3/TRBV12-4,NA,many,TRBJ1-5,CASSFQGFQPQHF,TGTGCCAGCAGTTTTCAGGGTTTTCAGCCCCAGCATTTT
TRBV12-3/TRBV12-4,NA,NA,TRBJ2-4,CASSLLQGRKNIQYF,TGTGCCAGCAGTTTACTCCAGGGGAGAAAAAACATTCAGTACTTC
TRBV10-3,NA,NA,TRBJ1-5,CAISPRGDSNQPQHF,TGTGCCATCAGCCCTCGCGGGGATAGCAATCAGCCCCAGCATTTT
TRBV29-1,NA,few,TRBJ2-2,CSVTRNTGELFF,TGCAGCGTTACTAGAAACACCGGGGAGCTGTTTTTT
TRBV15,NA,NA,TRBJ1-5,CATSRDHRIDSQQPQHF,TGTGCCACCAGCAGAGATCATAGGATCGACAGTCAACAGCCCCAGCATTTT
TRBV5-8,NA,NA,TRBJ2-4,CASSAVPPLAKNIQYF,TGTGCCAGCAGCGCGGTCCCCCCTTTAGCCAAAAACATTCAGTACTTC
TRBV5-5,NA,many,TRBJ2-7,CASSMDSYEQYF,TGTGCCAGCAGCATGGACTCTTACGAGCAGTACTTC
TRBV6-1,TRBD1,few,TRBJ1-4,CASTRTGGFEKLFF,TGTGCCAGCACCCGAACAGGGGGATTTGAAAAACTGTTTTTT
TRBV7-9,NA,NA,TRBJ1-4,CASSLAWGNEKLFF,TGTGCCAGCAGCTTAGCGTGGGGGAATGAAAAACTGTTTTTT
TRBV11-2,NA,NA,TRBJ1-6,CASSLGTAFGIYNSPLHF,TGTGCCAGCAGCTTAGGGACAGCCTTCGGAATCTATAATTCACCCCTCCACTTT
TRBV7-2,TRBD2,many,TRBJ2-5,CASSLGTSGQETQYF,TGTGCCAGCAGCTTAGGGACTAGCGGGCAAGAGACCCAGTACTTC
TRBV20-1,NA,few,TRBJ1-6,CSAFGNTNSPLHF,TGCAGTGCTTTCGGGAACACGAATTCACCCCTCCACTTT
TRBV20-1,NA,many,TRBJ1-4,CSARQGREKLFF,TGCAGTGCTAGGCAGGGTAGGGAGAAACTGTTTTTT
TRBV6-5,TRBD1,NA,TRBJ2-1,CASSLDRASAQFF,TGTGCCAGCAGTTTGGACAGGGCCAGTGCGCAGTTCTTC
TRBV7-2,TRBD1,NA,TRBJ1-5,CASSPRTGESQPQHF,TGTGCCAGCAGCCCCAGGACAGGGGAAAGTCAGCCCCAGCATTTT
TRBV4-3,NA,few,TRBJ2-7,CASSQGFRENEQYF,TGCGCCAGCAGCCAAGGGTTTAGGGAGAACGAGCAGTACTTC
TRBV9,NA,few,TRBJ1-6,CASSVGGGPGSPLHF,TGTGCCAGCAGCGTAGGGGGGGGTCCCGGATCACCCCTCCACTTT
TRBV12-3/TRBV12-4,NA,many,TRBJ1-1,CASSFGTPNTEAFF,TGTGCCAGCAGTTTCGGAACACCGAACACTGAAGCTTTCTTT
TRBV7-2,NA,NA,TRBJ2-7,CASSSDSGPSYEQYF,TGTGCCAGCAGCTCAGACAGTGGACCGTCCTACGAGCAGTACTTC
TRBV20-1,NA,many,TRBJ1-5,CSARKINQPQHF,TGCAGTGCTAGGAAAATAAATCAGCCCCAGCATTTT
TRBV29-1,NA,many,TRBJ2-1,CSADNEQFF,TGCAGCGCCGACAATGAGCAGTTCTTC
TRBV9,TRBD2,NA,TRBJ2-7,CASSRGGGSEQYF,TGTGCCAGCAGCCGCGGGGGTGGCTCTGAGCAGTACTTC
TRBV12-3/TRBV12-4,TRBD1,few,TRBJ1-1,CASRPGQVGTEAFF,TGTGCCAGCAGGCCCGGACAGGTCGGAACTGAAGCTTTCTTT
TRBV5-1,NA,few,TRBJ1-4,CASSLGSGFDEKLFF,TGCGCCAGCAGCTTGGGATCCGGGTTTGACGAAAAACTGTTTTTT
TRBV13,NA,many,TRBJ2-7,CASSLGLGLDMYEQYF,TGTGCCAGCAGCTTAGGCCTCGGACTTGATATGTACGAGCAGTACTTC
TRBV20-1,TRBD1,many,TRBJ1-1,CSARGGQELNTEAFF,TGCAGTGCTAGAGGGGGACAGGAACTGAACACTGAAGCTTTCTTT
TRBV4-2,NA,many,TRBJ2-7,CASSPAGQTYEQYF,TGTGCCAGCAGCCCAGCCGGACAAACCTACGAGCAGTACTTC
TRBV15,TRBD1,many,TRBJ1-5,CATSDRDQQPQHF,TGTGCCACCAGCGACAGGGATCAACAGCCCCAGCATTTT
TRBV20-1,TRBD1,many,TRBJ2-1,CSAFTTYRGRGNEQFF,TGCAGTGCTTTCACTACCTACAGGGGGCGCGGGAATGAGCAGTTCTTC
TRBV7-3,NA,NA,TRBJ1-6,CASSLTGDLADSPLHF,TGTGCCAGCAGCTTAACGGGGGATCTTGCTGATTCACCCCTCCACTTT
TRBV20-1,TRBD1,many,TRBJ1-2,CSAALDRGDYGYTF,TGCAGTGCGGCGTTGGACAGGGGCGACTATGGCTACACCTTC
TRBV5-1,TRBD1,NA,TRBJ1-2,CASSEVEGADGYTF,TGCGCCAGCTCTGAGGTGGAGGGGGCTGATGGCTACACCTTC
TRBV6-5,NA,few,TRBJ1-2,CASSYWAGQGPYGYTF,TGTGCCAGCAGTTACTGGGCCGGGCAGGGGCCCTATGGCTACACCTTC
TRBV7-2,TRBD1,many,TRBJ1-5,CASSDRGDQPQHF,TGTGCCAGCAGCGACAGGGGAGATCAGCCCCAGCATTTT
TRBV7-9,NA,NA,TRBJ2-3,CAGSLGGRDTDF,TGTGCCGGCAGCTTAGGGGGTCGGGATACGGATTTT
TRBV7-9,NA,NA,TRBJ1-1,CASSMTVNTEAFF,TGTGCCAGCAGCATGACCGTGAACACTGAAGCTTTCTTT
TRBV6-1,NA,many,TRBJ1-5,CASREGYSNQPQHF,TGTGCCAGCAGGGAGGGTTATAGCAATCAGCCCCAGCATTTT
TRBV13,TRBD1,NA,TRBJ1-5,CASSSRKAGGADGNQPQHF,TGTGCCAGCAGCTCGAGGAAGGCAGGGGGCGCGGATGGGAATCAGCCCCAGCATTTT
TRBV4-3,NA,NA,TRBJ2-3,CASSQDLGRTDTQYF,TGCGCCAGCAGCCAAGATCTCGGCCGCACAGATACGCAGTATTTT
TRBV29-1,NA,few,TRBJ2-7,CSALDSYEQYF,TGCAGCGCCCTCGACAGCTACGAGCAGTACTTC
TRBV7-2,TRBD2,few,TRBJ2-1,CASSSRTSGSYNEQFF,TGTGCCAGCAGCTCCAGGACTAGCGGCTCCTACAATGAGCAGTTCTTC
TRBV7-2,NA,NA,TRBJ2-1,CASSSSKADGGYNEQFF,TGTGCCAGCAGCTCCTCTAAGGCGGATGGTGGGTACAATGAGCAGTTCTTC
TRBV20-1,NA,few,TRBJ1-1,CSARVWGRDLLMNTEAFF,TGCAGTGCTAGGGTATGGGGCAGGGATTTATTGATGAACACTGAAGCTTTCTTT
TRBV7-9,NA,NA,TRBJ2-2,CASSFIPGELFF,TGTGCCAGCAGCTTCATTCCCGGGGAGCTGTTTTTT
TRBV20-1,NA,NA,TRBJ1-4,CSAPIGPGNEKLFF,TGCAGTGCTCCGATCGGACCCGGAAATGAAAAACTGTTTTTT
TRBV11-2,TRBD2,NA,TRBJ2-1,CASSYLGIGTSGGAPNNEQFF,TGTGCCAGCAGCTACCTAGGGATCGGGACTAGCGGGGGGGCCCCCAACAATGAGCAGTTCTTC
TRBV29-1,NA,many,TRBJ2-2,CSVKGLDTGELFF,TGCAGCGTAAAGGGTTTGGACACCGGGGAGCTGTTTTTT
TRBV7-9,TRBD1,NA,TRBJ2-1,CASSYGQAYEQFF,TGTGCCAGCAGTTACGGACAGGCGTATGAGCAGTTCTTC
TRBV13,NA,NA,TRBJ2-2,CAISRITGELFF,TGTGCCATCAGCCGGATAACCGGGGAGCTGTTTTTT